This T cell receptor (beta chain) was captured in a study of cytomegalovirus exposure and HLA in healthy donors. General study results and limits: Excluded were some V segments that proved indistinguishable, including TRBV6-2 and TRBV6-3. Sequencing likely caused a cluster of highly shared sequence variants. Cytomegalovirus status was reportedly diagnosed by the classifier with high specificity and sensitivity.

At the time of sampling, donors were nominally healthy, though unrecorded immune exposures were likely. Notes on this clone: Its matching antigen is unknown.

It was with 60 Vbeta and 13 Jbeta primers that the PCR ran. TCRdb keeps only in-frame clones here, not all; method: immunoSEQ multiplex PCR. This sample's table has 120,000 or so clones. The germline V gene has CDR1 LNHDA and CDR2 SQIVND (reference sequence). CDR3 size: 14 residues. The V and J ends lost 3 bases and 10 bases respectively, with 18 bases between them. The source of this sequence is a man aged 18 to 30 in good health and CMV-seronegative. The chain uses TRBV19 and TRBJ1-2, with D unclear. Sequenced: PBMCs. The chain's CDR3 is CASSMGDSAELYTF. The CDR3 DNA sequence: TGTGCCAGTAGTATGGGTGACTCGGCAGAGCTCTACACCTTC.